These 3 T cell receptor beta chains were sequenced from one sample in a study of molecular identifiers for immune sequencing clone quantification (dated by TCRdb to 2017 to 2018). Preparation of the library involved PCR. This sample was sequenced with a NextSeq 500. The public reads were run again by TCRdb, first through fastp at Q25 and then through MiXCR, and only productive beta chains were kept. Each entry is one CDR3 protein sequence, shown with its most common DNA and genes. The sample table holds a few hundred thousand distinct CDR3 sequences, of which roughly a quarter were seen once. Of the sample, about 0.71% falls within the top ten clones. Sequencing was carried out using naive CD8+ T cells from blood, with Jurkat cell RNA spiked in. According to the study, the label for this sample's cell subset or site signals: FACS-sorted CD8+CD4-CCR7+CD45RA+ naive T cells. The receptors originated from a human donor in good health. Some libraries in this study had Jurkat cell RNA spiked in.

The chain employs TRBV4-3 and TRBJ2-3; D is ambiguous. CDR1 LGHNA and CDR2 YSLEER come from the germline V gene. The V end was cut by 1 base, the J end by 4 bases, with 9 bases between. The CDR3 spans 14 residues. DNA for the CDR3: TGCGCCAGCAGCCAAGTAAGGGTTGCAGATACGCAGTATTTT. Translation gives CASSQVRVADTQYF.

This clonotype occurred many times. The CDR3 DNA reads as TGCGCCAGCAGCTTGGAGGGACTAGCGGGAGTTCCGTACTTC. As protein: CASSLEGLAGVPYF. The chain has TRBV5-1 and TRBJ2-4, with TRBD2 identical over 14 bases. The length of the CDR3 is 14 residues. The V gene's germline CDR1 is SGHRS and CDR2 YFSETQ. V dropped 0 bases and J dropped 15; count of bases not matched to a gene: 5.

This clonotype came up a few times. This sequence joins TRBV27 and TRBJ2-7; 10 nucleotides line up with TRBD1. The CDR3 is 17 residues long. The V segment lost 2 bases and the J segment 3 bases; nucleotides outside the gene matches: 10. Germline V CDR1 and CDR2: MNHEY, SMNVEV (reference sequence). This CDR3 is CASSLLVGTGAIYEQYF. CDR3 DNA: TGTGCCAGCAGTTTACTAGTCGGGACAGGGGCTATCTACGAGCAGTACTTC.